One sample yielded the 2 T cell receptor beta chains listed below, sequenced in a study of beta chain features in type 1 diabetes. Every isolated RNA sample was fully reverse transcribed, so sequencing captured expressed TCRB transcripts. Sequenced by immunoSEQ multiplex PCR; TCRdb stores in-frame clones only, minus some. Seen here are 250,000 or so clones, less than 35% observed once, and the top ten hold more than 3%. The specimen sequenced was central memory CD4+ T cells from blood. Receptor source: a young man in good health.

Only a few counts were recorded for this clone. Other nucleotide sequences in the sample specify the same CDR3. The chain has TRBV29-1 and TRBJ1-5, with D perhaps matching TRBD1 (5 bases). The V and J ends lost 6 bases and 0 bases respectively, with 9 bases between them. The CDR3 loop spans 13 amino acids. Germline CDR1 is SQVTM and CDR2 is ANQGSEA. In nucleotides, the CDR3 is TGCAGCGTGGCTGGGGGTAGCAATCAGCCCCAGCATTTT. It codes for CSVAGGSNQPQHF.

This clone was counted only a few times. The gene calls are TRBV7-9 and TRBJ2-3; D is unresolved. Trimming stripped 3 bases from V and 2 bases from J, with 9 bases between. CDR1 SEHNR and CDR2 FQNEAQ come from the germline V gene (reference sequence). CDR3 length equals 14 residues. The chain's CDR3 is CASSLLDSTDTQYF. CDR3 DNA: TGTGCCAGCAGCTTGTTGGATTCCACAGATACGCAGTATTTT.